The 14 T cell receptor beta chains listed next were all sequenced from one sample in a study of regulatory T cells in long-lasting Graves disease. HTBI primers from iRepertoire and Arm-PCR of CDR3 regions yielded the TCR beta libraries. TCRdb re-derived calls from the multiplex PCR reads in MiXCR, one entry per CDR3 protein. The sample records 350,000 to 450,000 distinct CDR3 sequences, around 17% being singletons. As for time point: newly diagnosed GD, antithyroid drugs for less than 3 months. With RNA extracted from PBMCs as input, the TCR library was made. A further study also used this sample, focusing on T cells in Graves' hyperthyroidism and ophthalmopathy.

Sequencing was performed on peripheral blood mononuclear cells (PBMCs), taken at new diagnosis, from a patient treated with antithyroid drugs. The receptors derive from a man aged 35 to 55 with Graves disease.

This clonotype occurred a few times. The V gene is TRBV9, the J gene TRBJ2-5, with 9 bases fitting TRBD1. Germline trimming cut 4 bases from V and 4 bases from J; bases unmatched to any gene: 11. This CDR3 region has 16 residues. The V gene's germline CDR1 is SGDLS and CDR2 YYNGEE. CDR3 loop: CASSTGQGSRVETQYF. CDR3 in DNA: TGTGCCAGCAGCACTGGACAGGGGAGTAGGGTAGAGACCCAGTACTTC.

This clonotype was recorded a few times. The V gene is TRBV4-1, the J gene TRBJ2-3; D is uncertain. Germline-derived CDR1 and CDR2 are MGHRA and YSYEKL. V gave up 0 bases and J gave up 1 base, with 8 bases separating them. CDR3 length equals 15 residues. The CDR3 coding sequence is TGCGCCAGCAGCCAAGATGGGTCTGGCACAGATACGCAGTATTTT. Translated: CASSQDGSGTDTQYF.

In its sample, this clonotype was seen many times. The chain has TRBV20-1 and TRBJ1-6; possibly TRBD1 for D (5 bases). Germline loops: CDR1 DFQATT, CDR2 SNEGSKA (reference sequence). Trimming cost V 5 bases and J 7 bases, with 12 bases left between them. This CDR3 is built from 13 residues. As DNA, the CDR3 is TGCAGTGCTCTTATGACAGCAAATTCACCCCTCCACTTT. Amino acids: CSALMTANSPLHF.

This clonotype was seen many times. The chain uses TRBV7-2 and TRBJ1-5; no reliable D call. Trimming pared 1 base from V and 1 base from J, leaving 8 bases between. This CDR3 comprises 15 residues. Looked up from germline, CDR1 is SGHTA and CDR2 is FQGNSA. The CDR3 region has the DNA TGTGCCAGCAGCTTAGTAGGGTTAAGCAATCAGCCCCAGCATTTT. Amino acid sequence: CASSLVGLSNQPQHF. Drawing the rest from reference TRBV7-2 and TRBJ1-5, the complete variable domain is GAGVSQSPSNKVTEKGKDVELRCDPISGHTALYWYRQSLGQGLEFLIYFQGNSAPDKSGLPSDRFSAERTGGSVSTLTIQRTQQEDSAVYLCASSLVGLSNQPQHFGDGTRLSIL.

V and J are TRBV4-1 and TRBJ1-1, with D possibly being TRBD1 (6 bases). V lost 1 base and J 5 bases, leaving 14 bases between the germline ends. The CDR3 is made up of 15 amino acids. The germline gives CDR1 MGHRA, CDR2 YSYEKL. As DNA, the CDR3 is TGCGCCAGCAGCCAAGTCGGCAGGGGAGGAACTGAAGCTTTCTTT. This encodes CASSQVGRGGTEAFF.

This clonotype was seen just once. The genes are TRBV19 and TRBJ1-1; D is unresolved. The length of the CDR3 is 10 residues. Looked up from germline, CDR1 is LNHDA and CDR2 is SQIVND (reference sequence). Deletions cut 6 bases from V and 7 bases from J, with 6 bases between. The CDR3, as DNA: TGTGCCAGTAGGCCCGGTGAAGCTTTCTTT. Amino acids: CASRPGEAFF.

The chain joins TRBV27 to TRBJ2-7, with 12 bases matching TRBD2. Germline CDR1 reads MNHEY; CDR2 reads SMNVEV (reference sequence). The CDR3 has 14 amino acids. The ends lost 7 bases at V and 6 bases at J; junction bases unmatched: 7. CDR3 nucleotides: TGTGCCAGCAAAGCTAGCGGGGGGGCCGCCGAGCAGTACTTC. Encoded protein: CASKASGGAAEQYF.

With respect to this clonotype: This may stem from a read error, because a much larger clone lies one nucleotide away. The genes are TRBV5-1 and TRBJ2-3; D tentatively reads TRBD1 or TRBD2 (6 bases each). The CDR3 runs 15 residues. Per germline, CDR1 SGHRS and CDR2 YFSETQ. CDR3 amino acids: CASYRDTTSTDTRYF. In DNA, the CDR3 is TGCGCCAGCTATCGGGACACAACTAGCACAGATACGCGGTATTTT.

The chain recombines TRBV9 with TRBJ2-2; 8 bases map to TRBD2. V was clipped by 5 bases and J by 3 bases; unmatched bases: 3. Germline-derived CDR1 and CDR2 are SGDLS and YYNGEE. CDR3 length: 14 amino acids. CDR3 in amino acids: CASRSGGYTGELFF. In DNA form, the CDR3 reads TGTGCCAGCAGGAGCGGGGGTTACACCGGGGAGCTGTTTTTT. The full variable domain, rest sourced from reference TRBV9 and TRBJ2-2, is DSGVTQTPKHLITATGQRVTLRCSPRSGDLSVYWYQQSLDQGLQFLIQYYNGEERAKGNILERFSAQQFPDLHSELNLSSLELGDSALYFCASRSGGYTGELFFGEGSRLTVL.

This clonotype was seen repeatedly, ten times or more. The chain employs TRBV20-1 and TRBJ1-1; D unclear. CDR3 length equals 15 residues. V was shortened by 0 bases and J by 0 bases, with 11 bases between the two germline ends. From germline, CDR1 is DFQATT and CDR2 SNEGSKA (reference sequence). The CDR3 nucleotides are TGCAGTGCTAGAGAGTCTTATTTCATGAACACTGAAGCTTTCTTT. Translating gives CSARESYFMNTEAFF.

This clonotype has ten or more counts. The rearrangement links TRBV27 to TRBJ1-4; TRBD1 matches at 12 bases. The CDR3 is 16 amino acids. Trimming at V came to 5 bases and at J to 8 bases, leaving 9 bases not matched to a gene. Germline CDR1 MNHEY, CDR2 SMNVEV (reference sequence). The CDR3 is CASSGTGGAEREKLFF. The CDR3 bases are TGTGCCAGCAGTGGGACAGGGGGCGCCGAAAGAGAAAAACTGTTTTTT.

This clonotype was recorded many times. V gene TRBV6-1 combines with J gene TRBJ1-1; D is undetermined. Deletions cut 6 bases from V and 2 bases from J, with 7 bases between. The CDR3 runs to 12 residues. Germline lookup yields CDR1 MNHNS and CDR2 SASEGT. The CDR3 loop is CASRAPNTEAFF. The CDR3 coding sequence is TGTGCCAGCAGGGCACCCAACACTGAAGCTTTCTTT.

To note about this clonotype: The junction does not match germline at one end; this may be a read error. This chain uses TRBV19 with TRBJ2-7; TRBD1 is a possible D gene (6 bases). The CDR3 is 14 amino acids. Germline values: CDR1 LNHDA, CDR2 SQIVND (reference sequence). The CDR3 sequence: CANSEAGVRHEQYF. CDR3 nucleotide sequence: TGTGCCAATAGTGAAGCAGGGGTGAGGCACGAGCAGTACTTC.

Note on this clonotype: Mismatch with germline at one junction end may stem from a read error. The chain carries TRBV7-9 and TRBJ2-5; the D gene is possibly TRBD1 (5 bases). Germline-derived CDR1 and CDR2 are SEHNR and FQNEAQ (reference sequence). This CDR3 region has 14 residues. CDR3 region: CASSLGQNQGTQYF. CDR3 DNA: TGTGCCAGCAGCTTAGGACAGAACCAAGGGACCCAGTACTTC.